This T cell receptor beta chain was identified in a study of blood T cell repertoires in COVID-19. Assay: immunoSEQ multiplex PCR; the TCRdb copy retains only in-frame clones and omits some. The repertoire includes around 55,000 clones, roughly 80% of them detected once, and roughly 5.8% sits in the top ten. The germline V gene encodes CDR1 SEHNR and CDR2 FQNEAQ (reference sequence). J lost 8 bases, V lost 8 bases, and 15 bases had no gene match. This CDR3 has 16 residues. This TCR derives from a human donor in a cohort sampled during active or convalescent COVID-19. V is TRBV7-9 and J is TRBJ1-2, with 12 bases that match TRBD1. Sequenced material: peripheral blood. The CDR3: CASGTYPGQGAGGYTF. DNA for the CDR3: TGTGCCAGCGGCACCTATCCGGGACAGGGGGCTGGGGGCTACACCTTC. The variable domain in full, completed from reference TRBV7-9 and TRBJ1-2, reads DTGVSQNPRHKITKRGQNVTFRCDPISEHNRLYWYRQTLGQGPEFLTYFQNEAQLEKSRLLSDRFSAERPKGSFSTLEIQRTEQGDSAMYLCASGTYPGQGAGGYTFGSGTRLTVV.